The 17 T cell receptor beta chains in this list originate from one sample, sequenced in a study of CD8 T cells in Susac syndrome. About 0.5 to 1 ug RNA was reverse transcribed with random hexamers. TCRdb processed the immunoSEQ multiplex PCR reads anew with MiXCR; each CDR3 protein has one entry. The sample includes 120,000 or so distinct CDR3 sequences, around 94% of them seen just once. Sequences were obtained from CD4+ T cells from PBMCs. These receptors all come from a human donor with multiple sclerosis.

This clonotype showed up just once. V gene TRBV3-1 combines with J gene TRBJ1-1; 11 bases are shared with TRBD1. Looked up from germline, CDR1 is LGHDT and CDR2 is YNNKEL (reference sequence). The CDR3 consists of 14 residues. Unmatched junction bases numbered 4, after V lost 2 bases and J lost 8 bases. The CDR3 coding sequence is TGTGCCAGCAGCCAAAGGGACAGGGGGACGGAAGCTTTCTTT. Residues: CASSQRDRGTEAFF.

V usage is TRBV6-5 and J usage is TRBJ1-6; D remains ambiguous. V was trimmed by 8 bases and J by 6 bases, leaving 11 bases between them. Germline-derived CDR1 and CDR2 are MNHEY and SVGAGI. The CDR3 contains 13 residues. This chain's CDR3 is CASRRSTNSPLHF. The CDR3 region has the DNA TGTGCCAGCCGAAGGTCCACTAATTCACCCCTCCACTTT.

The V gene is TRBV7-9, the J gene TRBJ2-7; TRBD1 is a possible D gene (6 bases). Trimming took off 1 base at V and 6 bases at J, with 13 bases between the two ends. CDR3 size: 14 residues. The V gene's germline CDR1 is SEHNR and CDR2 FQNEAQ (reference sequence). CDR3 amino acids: CASSLGDTEGEQYF. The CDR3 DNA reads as TGTGCCAGCAGCTTAGGGGACACGGAAGGCGAGCAGTACTTC.

In DNA, the CDR3 is TGTGCCAGCTCACTTACGACGGGGTTCCAGGACGAAAAACTGTTTTTT. Its translation is CASSLTTGFQDEKLFF. The chain carries TRBV18 and TRBJ1-4; D remains unclear. Germline CDR1 reads KGHSH; CDR2 reads LQKENI. The CDR3 runs to 16 residues. V gave up 4 bases and J gave up 8 bases, with 20 bases separating them.

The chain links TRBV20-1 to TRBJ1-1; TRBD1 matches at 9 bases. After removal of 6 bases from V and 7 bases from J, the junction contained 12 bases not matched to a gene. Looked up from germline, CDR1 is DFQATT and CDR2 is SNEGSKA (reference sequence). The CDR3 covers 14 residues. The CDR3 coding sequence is TGCAGTGCAGACACGGGACAGGGCTTCGGTGAAGCTTTCTTT. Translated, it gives CSADTGQGFGEAFF.

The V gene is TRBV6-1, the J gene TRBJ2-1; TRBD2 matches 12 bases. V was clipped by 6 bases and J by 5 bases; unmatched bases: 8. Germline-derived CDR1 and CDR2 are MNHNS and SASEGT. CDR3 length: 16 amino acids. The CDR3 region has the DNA TGTGCCAGCAGGTGGACTAGCGGGGCGTTAGACAATGAGCAGTTCTTC. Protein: CASRWTSGALDNEQFF.

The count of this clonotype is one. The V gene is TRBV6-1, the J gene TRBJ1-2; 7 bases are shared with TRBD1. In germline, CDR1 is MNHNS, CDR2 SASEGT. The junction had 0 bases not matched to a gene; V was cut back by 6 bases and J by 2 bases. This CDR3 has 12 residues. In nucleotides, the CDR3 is TGTGCCAGCAGACAGGGGAACTATGGCTACACCTTC. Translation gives CASRQGNYGYTF.

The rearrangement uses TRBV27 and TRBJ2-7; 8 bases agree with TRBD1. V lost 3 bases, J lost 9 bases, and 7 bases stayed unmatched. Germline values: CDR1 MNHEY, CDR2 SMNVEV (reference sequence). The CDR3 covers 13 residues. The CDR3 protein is CASSFSGQGRQYF. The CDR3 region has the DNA TGTGCCAGCAGTTTCTCAGGACAGGGCCGGCAGTACTTC.

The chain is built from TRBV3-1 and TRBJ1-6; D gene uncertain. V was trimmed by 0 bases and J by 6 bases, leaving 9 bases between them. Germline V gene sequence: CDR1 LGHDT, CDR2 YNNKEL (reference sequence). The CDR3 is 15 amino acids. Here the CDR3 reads CASSQDTIRNSPLHF. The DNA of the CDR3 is TGTGCCAGCAGCCAAGATACGATTCGTAATTCACCCCTCCACTTT.

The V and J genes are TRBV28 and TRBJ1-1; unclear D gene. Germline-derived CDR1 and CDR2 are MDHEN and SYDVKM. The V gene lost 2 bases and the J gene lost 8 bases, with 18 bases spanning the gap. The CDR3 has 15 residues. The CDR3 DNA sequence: TGTGCCAGCAGTTTAAGGCGGCTCCGGGGAGGAGAAGCTTTCTTT. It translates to CASSLRRLRGGEAFF. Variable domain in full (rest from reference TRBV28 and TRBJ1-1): DVKVTQSSRYLVKRTGEKVFLECVQDMDHENMFWYRQDPGLGLRLIYFSYDVKMKEKGDIPEGYSVSREKKERFSLILESASTNQTSMYLCASSLRRLRGGEAFFGQGTRLTVV.

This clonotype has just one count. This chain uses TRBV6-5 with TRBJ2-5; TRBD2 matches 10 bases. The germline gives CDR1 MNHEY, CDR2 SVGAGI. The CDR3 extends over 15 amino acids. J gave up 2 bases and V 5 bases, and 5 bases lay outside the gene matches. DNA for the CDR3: TGTGCCAGCAGTCGTATAGCGGGGGGACAAGAGACCCAGTACTTC. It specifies CASSRIAGGQETQYF.

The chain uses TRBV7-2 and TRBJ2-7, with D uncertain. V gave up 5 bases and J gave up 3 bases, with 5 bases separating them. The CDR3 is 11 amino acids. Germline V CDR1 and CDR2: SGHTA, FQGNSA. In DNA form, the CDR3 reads TGTGCCAGCAGCAATTACTACGAGCAGTACTTC. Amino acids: CASSNYYEQYF. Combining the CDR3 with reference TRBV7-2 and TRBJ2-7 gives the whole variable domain GAGVSQSPSNKVTEKGKDVELRCDPISGHTALYWYRQSLGQGLEFLIYFQGNSAPDKSGLPSDRFSAERTGGSVSTLTIQRTQQEDSAVYLCASSNYYEQYFGPGTRLTVT.

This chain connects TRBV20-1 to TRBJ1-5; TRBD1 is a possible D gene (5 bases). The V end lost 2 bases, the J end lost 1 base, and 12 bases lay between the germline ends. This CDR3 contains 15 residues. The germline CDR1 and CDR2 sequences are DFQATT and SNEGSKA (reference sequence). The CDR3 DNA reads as TGCAGTGCTAGATCCTTGGGGGGGAGCAATCAGCCCCAGCATTTT. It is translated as CSARSLGGSNQPQHF.

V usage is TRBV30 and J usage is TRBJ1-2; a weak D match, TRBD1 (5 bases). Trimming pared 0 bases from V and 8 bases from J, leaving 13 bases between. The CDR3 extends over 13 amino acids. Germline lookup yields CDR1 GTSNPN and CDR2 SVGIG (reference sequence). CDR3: CAWSVQGARGYTF. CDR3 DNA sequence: TGTGCCTGGAGTGTACAAGGGGCTAGAGGCTACACCTTC.

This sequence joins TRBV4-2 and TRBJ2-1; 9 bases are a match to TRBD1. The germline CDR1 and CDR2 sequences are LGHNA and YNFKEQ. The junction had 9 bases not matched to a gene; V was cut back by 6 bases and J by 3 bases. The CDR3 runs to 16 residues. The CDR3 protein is CASSDAGTGSYNEQFF. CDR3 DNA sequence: TGTGCCAGCAGTGATGCAGGGACAGGGAGCTACAATGAGCAGTTCTTC.

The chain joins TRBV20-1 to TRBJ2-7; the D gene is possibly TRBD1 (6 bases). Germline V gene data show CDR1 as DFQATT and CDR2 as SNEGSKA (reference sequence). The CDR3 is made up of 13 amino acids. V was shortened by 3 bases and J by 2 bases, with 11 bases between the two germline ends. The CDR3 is CSARAQGPYEQYF. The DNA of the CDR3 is TGCAGTGCTAGGGCACAGGGCCCCTACGAGCAGTACTTC.

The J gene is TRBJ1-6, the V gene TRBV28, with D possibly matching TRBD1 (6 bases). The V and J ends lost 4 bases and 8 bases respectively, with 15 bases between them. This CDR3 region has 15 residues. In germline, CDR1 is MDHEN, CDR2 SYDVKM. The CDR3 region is CASSSRGNSYSPLHF. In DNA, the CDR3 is TGTGCCAGCAGTTCGAGGGGGAACTCATATTCACCCCTCCACTTT.